This TCR beta chain was retrieved from a study of blood T cells in healthy people across ages. Study observations and caveats: Relative to aged donors, long-lived donors carried more naive CD4+ cells and displayed higher diversity.

V lost 4 bases, J lost 4 bases, and 4 bases stayed unmatched. CDR1 is SGDLS and CDR2 is YYNGEE in the germline V gene. This CDR3 has 13 amino acids. This clonotype has a count of ten or more. The antigen remains undetermined. Together with a sample-barcoded 5' primer, a J-beta primer mix was included in a second PCR lasting about 6 to 11 cycles. Carrying 12 random nucleotides, a template-switch adaptor labeled each individual cDNA molecule. Samples each returned at least 2.5 million CDR3-containing paired-end reads. TCRdb analysed the 5' RACE reads with MiXCR anew, one entry per CDR3 protein. The sample includes 1.5 million to 2 million distinct CDR3 sequences, roughly a third of them seen just once.

The sequence came from a woman in her 30s in good health. Sequencing input: blood. This chain connects TRBV9 to TRBJ1-2, with 7 bases fitting TRBD1. CDR3 loop: CASSPRDSYGYTF. DNA of the CDR3: TGTGCCAGCAGCCCCCGGGACAGCTATGGCTACACCTTC.